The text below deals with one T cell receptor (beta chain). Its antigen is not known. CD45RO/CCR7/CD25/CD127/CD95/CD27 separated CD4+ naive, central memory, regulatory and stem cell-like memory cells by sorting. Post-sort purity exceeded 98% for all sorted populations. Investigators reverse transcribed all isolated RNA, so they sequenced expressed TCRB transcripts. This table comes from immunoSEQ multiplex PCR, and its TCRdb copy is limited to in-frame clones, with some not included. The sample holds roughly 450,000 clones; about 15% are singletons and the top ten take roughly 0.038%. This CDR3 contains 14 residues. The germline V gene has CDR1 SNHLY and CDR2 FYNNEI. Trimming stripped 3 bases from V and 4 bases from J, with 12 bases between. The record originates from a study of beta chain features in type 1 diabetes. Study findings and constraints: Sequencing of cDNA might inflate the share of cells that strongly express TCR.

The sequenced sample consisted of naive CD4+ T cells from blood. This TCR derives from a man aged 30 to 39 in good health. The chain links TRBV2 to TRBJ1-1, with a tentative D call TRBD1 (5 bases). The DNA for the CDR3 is TGTGCCAGCAGTGATACGGGGCCGACCACTGAAGCTTTCTTT. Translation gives CASSDTGPTTEAFF.